This T cell receptor beta chain was retrieved from a study of CD8+ T cells in alopecia areata. Study observations and caveats: Because of a solitary nonresponder, the connection of baseline CD8+ expansion to response stays uncertain. Scalp clonality, together with expanded CD8+ clones among the top 100, fell significantly with tofacitinib. Higher clonality was seen in lesional scalp than in normal scalp, especially in alopecia totalis/universalis.

Germline V gene lookup returns CDR1 SQVTM and CDR2 ANQGSEA. V shed 2 bases and J shed 5 bases, with 12 bases lying between them. The CDR3 loop spans 13 amino acids. The sample's treatment: oral pan-JAK inhibitor, 5-10 mg twice daily. T lymphocytes (CD4+ and CD8+) were sorted from PBMCs. Reverse transcribed after extraction, RNA yielded cDNA as the sequencing template. Profiling relied on immunoSEQ multiplex PCR, and the TCRdb table lists in-frame clones only, not all of them. This sample has 250,000 to 350,000 clones, with around three fifths found just once. Concerning this clone: Its antigen is undetermined.

The clonotype comes from a human donor with alopecia areata. The rearrangement links TRBV29-1 to TRBJ1-1; D remains ambiguous. The sample was CD4+ T cells sorted from blood, taken at roughly week 52, from a patient treated with tofacitinib. The CDR3 DNA is TGCAGCGTTGAAATCTTGGCTGGAACTGAAGCTTTCTTT. Amino acids: CSVEILAGTEAFF.